The 32 T cell receptor beta chains in this list originate from one sample, sequenced in a study of cytomegalovirus exposure and HLA in healthy donors. The PCR had 60 Vbeta and 13 Jbeta primers. TCRdb's table, derived via immunoSEQ multiplex PCR, lists solely in-frame clones and lacks some. The table includes tens of thousands of clones, less than 75% detected once. Sequenced input: PBMCs. Receptors were obtained from a man between 40 and 49 years old in good health and CMV-seropositive.

The chain combines TRBV2 with TRBJ2-2; D unclear. Trimming pared 8 bases from V and 0 bases from J, leaving 19 bases between. The CDR3 length is 17 residues. Germline V CDR1 and CDR2: SNHLY, FYNNEI. This CDR3 is CASLPQGATPNTGELFF. The CDR3 DNA is TGTGCCAGCCTCCCCCAAGGAGCTACCCCGAACACCGGGGAGCTGTTTTTT.

This chain joins TRBV4-1 and TRBJ2-7; 9 bases line up with TRBD2. Germline V gene data show CDR1 as MGHRA and CDR2 as YSYEKL. The CDR3 has 17 amino acids. V trimming: 0 bases; J trimming: 2 bases; junction bases outside the gene matches: 8. CDR3 coding DNA: TGCGCCAGCAGCCAAGATCGAGGGGCGGGAGGGCCCTACGAGCAGTACTTC. It encodes CASSQDRGAGGPYEQYF.

This clone appeared a few times. The rearrangement uses TRBV5-6 and TRBJ2-1; unclear D gene. CDR1 is SGHDT and CDR2 is YYEEEE in the germline V gene. The CDR3 loop spans 12 amino acids. V lost 2 bases, J lost 7 bases, and 7 bases lay in between. As DNA, the CDR3 is TGTGCCAGCAGCTTTTCTGTGAATGAGCAGTTCTTC. Translating gives CASSFSVNEQFF.

This clone came up a few times. V usage is TRBV15 and J usage is TRBJ1-1, with D uncertain. The CDR3 sequence is 14 residues long. Germline assignment: CDR1 LNHNV and CDR2 YYDKDF (reference sequence). V was pared by 4 bases and J by 0 bases, with 9 bases between. In DNA form, the CDR3 reads TGTGCCACCAGCACACCAGCGCTGAACACTGAAGCTTTCTTT. This translates into CATSTPALNTEAFF.

The rearrangement links TRBV2 to TRBJ2-3, with 7 bases identical to TRBD2. Germline lookup yields CDR1 SNHLY and CDR2 FYNNEI. V shed 2 bases, J shed 2 bases, and the junction held 7 bases outside the gene matches. The CDR3 is 16 residues long. As DNA, the CDR3 is TGTGCCAGCAGTGAACGGGCGGGGGATCCCACAGATACGCAGTATTTT. Protein: CASSERAGDPTDTQYF.

The V gene is TRBV9, the J gene TRBJ1-5, with a weak D call TRBD1 (5 bases). Trimming cost V 7 bases and J 4 bases, with 12 bases left between them. This CDR3 is 13 amino acids long. Germline loops: CDR1 SGDLS, CDR2 YYNGEE. CDR3 sequence: CASGREGNQPQHF. The CDR3 region has the DNA TGTGCCAGCGGCAGGGAGGGGAATCAGCCCCAGCATTTT.

The chain employs TRBV19 and TRBJ1-1; possible D gene TRBD1, 5 bases. The V gene's germline CDR1 is LNHDA and CDR2 SQIVND (reference sequence). Trimming stripped 5 bases from V and 0 bases from J, with 13 bases between. The CDR3 spans 15 residues. The CDR3 spells CASSGQGFMNTEAFF. The CDR3 region has the DNA TGTGCCAGTAGTGGGCAGGGTTTCATGAACACTGAAGCTTTCTTT.

This chain joins TRBV6-4 and TRBJ1-3; D remains unclear. CDR1 and CDR2 (germline): MRHNA, SNTAGT. The CDR3 loop spans 13 amino acids. The germline V and J ends were trimmed by 10 bases and 0 bases, with 10 bases remaining between them. DNA of the CDR3: TGTGCCAACGCACTAAACTCTGGAAACACCATATATTTT. Protein: CANALNSGNTIYF.

In its sample, this clone was seen a few times. In the same sample, other DNA sequences code for this CDR3. V usage is TRBV5-6 and J usage is TRBJ2-7; TRBD2 matches at 8 bases. CDR1 and CDR2 (germline): SGHDT, YYEEEE. Trimming took 7 bases from V and 4 from J; bases not matched to a gene: 10. This CDR3 comprises 14 residues. CDR3 in DNA: TGTGCCAGCTCTTTCCCGGGACTAGGGTACGAGCAGTACTTC. Translated, it gives CASSFPGLGYEQYF. Using reference TRBV5-6 and TRBJ2-7 for the parts outside the CDR3, the full variable domain is DAGVTQSPTHLIKTRGQQVTLRCSPKSGHDTVSWYQQALGQGPQFIFQYYEEEERQRGNFPDRFSGHQFPNYSSELNVNALLLGDSALYLCASSFPGLGYEQYFGPGTRLTVT.

The rearrangement joins TRBV15 to TRBJ1-5; D is undetermined. Trimming removed 5 bases from V and 0 bases from J, with 14 bases in between. Germline CDR1 LNHNV, CDR2 YYDKDF (reference sequence). The CDR3 totals 16 residues. The CDR3 is CATSPSSGYSNQPQHF. The CDR3 bases are TGTGCCACCAGCCCAAGTTCGGGGTATAGCAATCAGCCCCAGCATTTT.

The CDR3 region is CASSLEDSLSGNTIYF. Written as DNA, the CDR3 is TGTGCCAGCAGTTTGGAGGACAGTCTATCCGGAAACACCATATATTTT. The gene calls are TRBV28 and TRBJ1-3; D possibly corresponds to TRBD1 (6 bases). Germline V CDR1 and CDR2: MDHEN, SYDVKM. The ends were cut back, 3 bases at V and 4 bases at J, with 16 bases in the middle. CDR3 length equals 16 residues.

The chain has TRBV7-6 and TRBJ2-2, with D possibly matching TRBD2 (6 bases). The germline V gene has CDR1 SGHVS and CDR2 FNYEAQ. Trimming shortened V by 1 base and J by 3 bases, and 9 bases separated the two germline ends. The CDR3 is 15 amino acids. The chain's CDR3 is CASSLGRRDTGELFF. CDR3 in DNA: TGTGCCAGCAGCTTAGGCAGGAGGGACACCGGGGAGCTGTTTTTT.

The chain is built from TRBV5-1 and TRBJ2-1, with D tentatively TRBD2 (6 bases). This CDR3 region has 14 residues. Germline CDR1 reads SGHRS; CDR2 reads YFSETQ. Trimming removed 5 bases from V and 7 bases from J, with 16 bases in between. CDR3 sequence: CASSFGPLANEQFF. DNA of the CDR3: TGCGCCAGCAGTTTCGGACCACTAGCAAATGAGCAGTTCTTC.

V and J are TRBV6-5 and TRBJ1-5; 9 bases map to TRBD1. There are 15 residues in the CDR3. Germline V gene data show CDR1 as MNHEY and CDR2 as SVGAGI. The V segment lost 4 bases and the J segment 3 bases; nucleotides outside the gene matches: 4. CDR3 in DNA: TGTGCCAGCAGTTCCGGGACAGGGCCCAATCAGCCCCAGCATTTT. Translating gives CASSSGTGPNQPQHF.

The chain uses TRBV4-3 and TRBJ1-1; 8 positions agree with TRBD1. Germline V CDR1 and CDR2: LGHNA, YSLEER. Trimming cost V 2 bases and J 5 bases; bases outside gene matches: 10. This CDR3 has 16 residues. The CDR3 sequence: CASSQSKDRVWTEAFF. CDR3 nucleotides: TGCGCCAGCAGCCAATCGAAGGACAGGGTGTGGACTGAAGCTTTCTTT.

This clone appeared once. The chain uses TRBV10-3 and TRBJ1-1; 10 bases agree with TRBD1. Germline CDR1 is ENHRY and CDR2 is SYGVKD. The trim removed 9 bases at V and 5 bases at J, leaving 6 bases unmatched. The CDR3 extends over 13 amino acids. The CDR3: CAMDGTGVTEAFF. In DNA form, the CDR3 reads TGTGCCATGGACGGGACAGGGGTTACTGAAGCTTTCTTT.

CDR3 sequence reads: CASSIDPGYGYTF. The CDR3 coding sequence is TGTGCCAGTAGTATAGATCCGGGCTATGGCTACACCTTC. The chain is built from TRBV19 and TRBJ1-2; the D is unclear. The CDR3 consists of 13 residues. V lost 0 bases, J lost 4 bases, and 6 bases lay in between. CDR1 is LNHDA, CDR2 SQIVND, per germline (reference sequence).

This sequence joins TRBV7-8 and TRBJ2-1; 9 nucleotides line up with TRBD1. V lost 5 bases and J lost 9; bases outside the gene matches: 14. The germline V gene has CDR1 SGHVS and CDR2 FQNEAQ. This CDR3 comprises 16 residues. The DNA for the CDR3 is TGTGCCAGCAGCCCACCTTCCGGGACAGGGACGGGTGAGCAGTTCTTC. Its translation is CASSPPSGTGTGEQFF.

This clone was counted once. The J gene is TRBJ2-7, the V gene TRBV6-5, with 7 bases that match TRBD1. This CDR3 is 15 amino acids long. Germline V lookup: CDR1 MNHEY, CDR2 SVGAGI. V was pared by 0 bases and J by 5 bases, with 7 bases of the junction left unmatched. Here the CDR3 reads CASSYSAGGWNEQYF. CDR3 sequence (DNA): TGTGCCAGCAGTTACTCGGCAGGGGGTTGGAACGAGCAGTACTTC.

The V gene is TRBV7-9, the J gene TRBJ1-1, with 7 bases matching TRBD1. Germline CDR1 reads SEHNR; CDR2 reads FQNEAQ (reference sequence). CDR3 size: 14 residues. Unmatched junction bases numbered 5, after V lost 4 bases and J lost 3 bases. CDR3 sequence: CASSSRTGDTEAFF. The CDR3 DNA reads as TGTGCCAGCAGCTCGCGCACAGGGGACACTGAAGCTTTCTTT.

The chain recombines TRBV29-1 with TRBJ2-2; 8 positions match TRBD2. The V gene's germline CDR1 is SQVTM and CDR2 ANQGSEA. The CDR3 is 16 residues long. The junction had 5 bases not matched to a gene; V was cut back by 2 bases and J by 0 bases. CDR3 nucleotides: TGCAGCGTTGAAACCAGCGGGGGAACGAACACCGGGGAGCTGTTTTTT. Amino acids: CSVETSGGTNTGELFF.

V gene TRBV6-1 combines with J gene TRBJ1-2; TRBD1 might be the D (6 bases). The CDR3 extends over 15 amino acids. The germline V gene encodes CDR1 MNHNS and CDR2 SASEGT. V lost 2 bases to trimming and J lost 4 bases, with 14 bases between them. The CDR3 DNA is TGTGCCAGCAGTGAATTCCTGGGGGCAGGCTATGGCTACACCTTC. This sequence encodes CASSEFLGAGYGYTF.

CDR3 sequence reads: CASRPGEWETQYF. The CDR3 DNA reads as TGTGCCAGCAGGCCGGGAGAGTGGGAGACCCAGTACTTC. The rearrangement uses TRBV6-6 and TRBJ2-5, with D tentatively TRBD2 (6 bases). CDR3 length equals 13 residues. V was shortened by 6 bases and J by 5 bases, with 13 bases between the two germline ends. CDR1 is MNHNY and CDR2 is SVGAGI in the germline V gene (reference sequence).

This clone has just a few counts. The CDR3 loop is CSVEGPRGGEQFF. In DNA form, the CDR3 reads TGCAGCGTTGAGGGGCCTCGGGGGGGTGAGCAGTTCTTC. This chain uses TRBV29-1 with TRBJ2-1; 8 bases match TRBD2. Germline values: CDR1 SQVTM, CDR2 ANQGSEA. The V segment lost 3 bases and the J segment 9 bases; nucleotides outside the gene matches: 7. CDR3 length equals 13 residues.

The chain is built from TRBV5-1 and TRBJ1-1; weak D call: TRBD1 (6 bases). V lost 0 bases and J 0 bases, leaving 9 bases between the germline ends. The germline V gene encodes CDR1 SGHRS and CDR2 YFSETQ. This CDR3 has 15 residues. As DNA, the CDR3 is TGCGCCAGCAGCTTGGGCAGGGGAATGAACACTGAAGCTTTCTTT. It translates to CASSLGRGMNTEAFF.

J is TRBJ2-7 and V is TRBV19, with TRBD2 matching 13 bases. Per the germline V gene, CDR1 is LNHDA and CDR2 is SQIVND (reference sequence). The V gene end was trimmed by 4 bases and the J gene end by 2 bases; junction bases not matched to a gene: 8. The CDR3 consists of 17 residues. The CDR3 reads CASSSRTSGRNAYEQYF. The CDR3 nucleotides are TGTGCCAGTAGTAGTCGGACTAGCGGGAGAAACGCCTACGAGCAGTACTTC.

Here the CDR3 reads CASSGYPTESYGYTF. The CDR3 DNA sequence: TGTGCCAGCAGTGGATATCCGACAGAAAGCTATGGCTACACCTTC. The J gene is TRBJ1-2, the V gene TRBV6-1; possible D gene TRBD1, 5 bases. Germline V CDR1 and CDR2: MNHNS, SASEGT. V lost 4 bases and J lost 4, with 16 bases in between. The CDR3 loop spans 15 amino acids.

The V and J genes are TRBV7-2 and TRBJ1-6; 7 bases align to TRBD1. Unmatched junction bases numbered 10, after V lost 1 base and J lost 10 bases. The CDR3 length is 16 residues. In germline, CDR1 is SGHTA, CDR2 FQGNSA. CDR3 DNA: TGTGCCAGCAGCTTAGATGGGTCCTACAGGGGATCACCCCTCCACTTT. Its translation is CASSLDGSYRGSPLHF.

This clone was recorded a few times. V gene TRBV6-5 combines with J gene TRBJ2-5; a possible D gene is TRBD1 (6 bases). V dropped 4 bases and J dropped 2 bases, with 14 bases sitting between them. The CDR3 contains 15 residues. The germline CDR1 and CDR2 sequences are MNHEY and SVGAGI. CDR3 amino acids: CASSSQGGGQETQYF. In DNA, the CDR3 is TGTGCCAGCAGTTCACAGGGTGGGGGTCAAGAGACCCAGTACTTC.

The genes are TRBV5-6 and TRBJ2-1, with D perhaps TRBD1 (6 bases). There are 17 residues in the CDR3. Trimming pared 2 bases from V and 0 bases from J, leaving 15 bases between. Germline-derived CDR1 and CDR2 are SGHDT and YYEEEE. CDR3 region: CASSFGDGGSSYNEQFF. Here the CDR3 DNA reads TGTGCCAGCAGCTTTGGCGATGGGGGCAGCTCCTACAATGAGCAGTTCTTC.

The gene calls are TRBV13 and TRBJ1-1; 8 nucleotides agree with TRBD1. V was clipped by 5 bases and J by 10 bases; unmatched bases: 15. This CDR3 region has 15 residues. Germline CDR1 and CDR2: PRHDT and FYEKMQ (reference sequence). The CDR3 DNA follows: TGTGCCAGCAGCACAGACGACAGGGGAGGGAGCGGAGCTTTCTTT. Protein product: CASSTDDRGGSGAFF.

This clone was detected a few times. The chain combines TRBV5-1 with TRBJ2-1; TRBD1 might be the D (5 bases). Germline loops: CDR1 SGHRS, CDR2 YFSETQ. This CDR3 contains 13 residues. V lost 3 bases and J lost 9, with 13 bases in between. The CDR3 nucleotides read TGCGCCAGCAGCTGGGGCGCCGTGGGTGAGCAGTTCTTC. This codes for CASSWGAVGEQFF.